This passage covers 5 T cell receptor beta chains from one sample sequenced in a study of control samples from healthy donors and cancer patients. The protocol was immunoSEQ multiplex PCR, while the TCRdb copy is restricted to in-frame clones and leaves out a portion. This sample carries about 120,000 clones, more than 70% of them seen once, and the ten largest clones take 30% to 40%. Material: blood. These receptors were taken from a man aged 50-60 years in good health.

The rearrangement joins TRBV6-5 to TRBJ2-7, with a possible D match to TRBD1 (6 bases). V lost 2 bases and J lost 6, with 11 bases in between. CDR1 is MNHEY, CDR2 SVGAGI, per germline. This CDR3 spans 13 amino acids. DNA for the CDR3: TGTGCCAGCAGTTACACCAGGGGTGGCGAGCAGTACTTC. This gives the protein CASSYTRGGEQYF.

There are a few counts of this clone. The chain recombines TRBV10-3 with TRBJ2-7; tentative D call: TRBD1 (5 bases). V was shortened by 8 bases and J by 0 bases, with 8 bases between the two germline ends. CDR1 and CDR2 from the germline V gene are ENHRY and SYGVKD. The CDR3 is 12 amino acids. Here the CDR3 DNA reads TGTGCCATCCAGGGTAACTCCTACGAGCAGTACTTC. Its protein product is CAIQGNSYEQYF.

The chain carries TRBV5-1 and TRBJ1-1, with 7 bases identical to TRBD1. Trimming cost V 3 bases and J 1 base; bases outside gene matches: 6. Germline V gives CDR1 SGHRS, CDR2 YFSETQ. The CDR3 loop spans 15 amino acids. The CDR3 nucleotides are TGCGCCAGCAGCTCCCCGGGACAGACGAACACTGAAGCTTTCTTT. It encodes CASSSPGQTNTEAFF.

This rearrangement joins TRBV5-1 to TRBJ1-1; maybe TRBD1 (6 bases). V lost 4 bases to trimming and J lost 1 base, with 11 bases between them. Per germline, CDR1 SGHRS and CDR2 YFSETQ. The CDR3 runs 14 residues. As DNA, the CDR3 is TGCGCCAGCAGCCAAAGGGGGGAGAACACTGAAGCTTTCTTT. Translation gives CASSQRGENTEAFF.

The V call is TRBV6-2 or TRBV6-3, the J call TRBJ2-7; TRBD1 is a possible D gene (6 bases). Germline CDR1 MNHEY, CDR2 SVGEGT. This CDR3 has 13 amino acids. V was clipped by 2 bases and J by 6 bases, with 11 bases between them. In nucleotides, the CDR3 is TGTGCCAGCAGTTACCTGGGACATCTCGAGCAGTACTTC. Translated, it gives CASSYLGHLEQYF.